The entry below describes one T cell receptor (beta chain). The sample is drawn from a study of human T cells and chemical hapten exposure. At the level of the study: Mainly, slight library volume differences in the pool made TCR yields vary.

The time point: patch test 1, 2 weeks after DPC sensitization. Stated treatment: therapeutic diphenylcyclopropenone sensitization with weekly scalp DPC. Every donor had alopecia and was 18 to 70 years old; all were suitable for DPC. TCRdb ran MiXCR on the RACE reads and lists one entry per CDR3 protein. The sample carries around 110,000 distinct CDR3 sequences, about an eighth recorded once. The CDR3 runs to 14 residues. With 0 bases removed from V and 8 bases from J, the gap between germline ends came to 11 bases. Germline CDR1 and CDR2: SGHRS and YFSETQ. The rearrangement uses TRBV5-1 and TRBJ1-4, with D tentatively TRBD1 (6 bases). The specimen comprised whole blood, sampled in connection with sensitization to the hapten diphenylcyclopropenone (DPC). This sequence was found in a woman in her forties or fifties with alopecia areata. Some clones in this sample may be carry-over from other donors' samples. The CDR3, as DNA: TGCGCCAGCAGCTTGGACCAGGGGCAGGAAAAACTGTTTTTT. Its protein product is CASSLDQGQEKLFF.